The 21 T cell receptor beta chains below were found in one sample sequenced in a study of T cells in Graves' hyperthyroidism and ophthalmopathy. Using RNA transcripts as the source, TCR beta CDR3 regions were amplified. The TCR CDR3 first-round RT-PCR relied on the HTBI primer set. Each CDR3 protein is one row after TCRdb ran MiXCR on the multiplex PCR reads. Among approximately 510,000 distinct CDR3 sequences, 46% were seen once, and the ten largest hold around 44%. Material: peripheral blood or thyroid tissue (not recorded which). These receptors were taken from an adult woman with Graves' disease, either hyperthyroidism or ophthalmopathy (not recorded which).

The chain recombines TRBV20-1 with TRBJ2-5; TRBD1 aligns across 7 bases. This CDR3 has 12 residues. Trimming at V came to 8 bases and at J to 2 bases, leaving 5 bases not matched to a gene. Germline CDR1 and CDR2: DFQATT and SNEGSKA (reference sequence). The DNA for the CDR3 is TGCAGTATTGACAGGGCTCAAGAGACCCAGTACTTC. Protein product: CSIDRAQETQYF.

This clonotype occurred a few times. The chain couples TRBV9 to TRBJ2-7; no definite D call. V lost 0 bases, J lost 3 bases, and 28 bases lay in between. This CDR3 region has 20 residues. Germline V gene data show CDR1 as SGDLS and CDR2 as YYNGEE. The CDR3 nucleotides read TGTGCCAGCAGCGTAGTCCTGGATAGAAGCTACATCCGGCCGTACTACGAGCAGTACTTC. Encoded protein: CASSVVLDRSYIRPYYEQYF.

Ten or more counts support this clonotype. This rearrangement joins TRBV7-6 to TRBJ1-6; D is possibly TRBD1 (5 bases). The CDR3 contains 17 residues. Germline V CDR1 and CDR2: SGHVS, FNYEAQ. Trimming removed 1 base from V and 8 bases from J, with 18 bases in between. This chain's CDR3 is CASSLDAGSFADSPLHF. The CDR3 DNA sequence: TGTGCCAGCAGCTTAGATGCAGGGTCGTTTGCGGATTCACCCCTCCACTTT.

V usage is TRBV7-8 and J usage is TRBJ1-6, with a possible D match to TRBD1 (6 bases). The length of the CDR3 is 15 residues. In germline, CDR1 is SGHVS, CDR2 FQNEAQ. V lost 3 bases and J lost 7, with 13 bases in between. The CDR3 coding sequence is TGTGCCAGCAGCTTTGAGGACAGACCAAATTCACCCCTCCACTTT. This codes for CASSFEDRPNSPLHF.

This clonotype occurred many times. This CDR3 reads CASSLGGQYRNQPQHF. The CDR3 coding sequence is TGTGCCAGCAGTTTAGGTGGACAGTATAGGAATCAGCCCCAGCATTTT. The rearrangement links TRBV12-3 or TRBV12-4 to TRBJ1-5; the D gene is possibly TRBD1 (6 bases). The CDR3 sequence is 16 residues long. V lost 1 base, J lost 4 bases, and 14 bases lay in between.

The chain is built from TRBV24-1 and TRBJ1-2; possibly TRBD1 for D (5 bases). V was cut by 9 bases and J by 5 bases, with 12 bases left in between. Germline V lookup: CDR1 KGHDR, CDR2 SFDVKD. CDR3 size: 12 residues. The CDR3 DNA reads TGTGCCACCCGGGGCAGGAGATATGGCTACACCTTC. It codes for CATRGRRYGYTF.

This clonotype occurred many times. The V and J genes are TRBV12-3 or TRBV12-4 and TRBJ1-1, with 7 nucleotides matching TRBD1. Trimming took 6 bases from V and 3 from J; bases not matched to a gene: 4. CDR3 length: 13 residues. In DNA form, the CDR3 reads TGTGCCAGCAGCTCAACAGGGGACACTGAAGCTTTCTTT. It translates to CASSSTGDTEAFF.

The chain recombines TRBV15 with TRBJ2-7; 9 bases are shared with TRBD1. The CDR3 covers 16 residues. The V gene's germline CDR1 is LNHNV and CDR2 YYDKDF (reference sequence). J gave up 0 bases and V 3 bases, and 6 bases lay outside the gene matches. In nucleotides, the CDR3 is TGTGCCACCAGCAGGGCGACAGGGGGTTACTCCTACGAGCAGTACTTC. Translation gives CATSRATGGYSYEQYF. The full variable domain, rest sourced from reference TRBV15 and TRBJ2-7, is DAMVIQNPRYQVTQFGKPVTLSCSQTLNHNVMYWYQQKSSQAPKLLFHYYDKDFNNEADTPDNFQSRRPNTSFCFLDIRSPGLGDTAMYLCATSRATGGYSYEQYFGPGTRLTVT.

This clonotype has ten or more counts. J is TRBJ1-1 and V is TRBV12-3 or TRBV12-4, with unresolved D. Trimming stripped 3 bases from V and 3 bases from J, with 8 bases between. The CDR3 sequence is 13 residues long. CDR3: CASSFGQHTEAFF. As DNA, the CDR3 is TGTGCCAGCAGTTTCGGGCAGCACACTGAAGCTTTCTTT.

As regards this clonotype: The germline gene is not matched at one end of the junction; a read error may be the cause. The genes are TRBV7-9 and TRBJ1-1; the D is unclear. The CDR3 sequence is 12 residues long. The germline V gene has CDR1 SEHNR and CDR2 FQNEAQ (reference sequence). In DNA, the CDR3 is TGTGCCAGCAGCGAAACGAACGCTGAAGCTTTCTTT. Residues: CASSETNAEAFF.

The gene calls are TRBV7-8 and TRBJ1-2; D not certain. The CDR3 contains 14 residues. Trimming took off 3 bases at V and 4 bases at J, with 12 bases between the two ends. CDR1 SGHVS and CDR2 FQNEAQ come from the germline V gene. CDR3: CASSLVEARYGYTF. CDR3 coding DNA: TGTGCCAGCAGCTTGGTAGAGGCGCGCTATGGCTACACCTTC.

The CDR3: CSDSGRDGYTF. As DNA, the CDR3 is TGCAGCGACTCGGGACGGGATGGCTACACCTTC. The V call is TRBV29-1, the J call TRBJ1-2, with D possibly being TRBD1 (5 bases). V was pared by 7 bases and J by 6 bases, with 12 bases between. Germline lookup yields CDR1 SQVTM and CDR2 ANQGSEA. This CDR3 contains 11 residues.

The table lists this clonotype with many counts. The chain is built from TRBV7-8 and TRBJ1-5; D is perhaps TRBD1 (5 bases). The germline gives CDR1 SGHVS, CDR2 FQNEAQ. Trimming stripped 0 bases from V and 4 bases from J, with 16 bases between. The CDR3 consists of 17 residues. CDR3: CASSLADFRQRNQPQHF. The CDR3 coding sequence is TGTGCCAGCAGCTTAGCTGATTTTAGACAGAGAAATCAGCCCCAGCATTTT.

The chain joins TRBV15 to TRBJ1-5, with D possibly TRBD1 on 5 matching bases. Germline V CDR1 and CDR2: LNHNV, YYDKDF (reference sequence). The CDR3 consists of 17 residues. V lost 2 bases to trimming and J lost 3 bases, with 17 bases between them. CDR3 protein: CATSRRLTGTYNQPQHF. The CDR3, as DNA: TGTGCCACCAGCAGACGATTAACCGGGACCTACAATCAGCCCCAGCATTTT.

V usage is TRBV7-2 and J usage is TRBJ1-2; D unclear. This CDR3 contains 14 residues. V lost 5 bases and J 4 bases, leaving 14 bases between the germline ends. Germline loops: CDR1 SGHTA, CDR2 FQGNSA. As DNA, the CDR3 is TGTGCCAGCAGCCCAGACCCGGGGATCTATGGCTACACCTTC. This sequence encodes CASSPDPGIYGYTF.

A word on this clonotype: This may be a read error: a much more frequent sequence differs by one nucleotide. This sequence joins TRBV10-3 and TRBJ2-7, with 7 bases aligning to TRBD1. The CDR3 is 13 residues long. The germline CDR1 and CDR2 sequences are ENHRY and SYGVKD. For the CDR3, the DNA is TGTTCCATCCACCGGGACAGTTCCTACGAGCAGTACTTC. It yields the protein CSIHRDSSYEQYF.

This clonotype was counted ten times or more. The chain links TRBV7-2 to TRBJ2-2; no definite D call. CDR3 length: 15 amino acids. Trimming cost V 5 bases and J 5 bases, with 15 bases left between them. The V gene's germline CDR1 is SGHTA and CDR2 FQGNSA. The CDR3: CASSRTRPGTGELFF. CDR3 in DNA: TGTGCCAGCAGCCGAACCCGACCTGGAACCGGGGAGCTGTTTTTT.

This clonotype was seen ten or more times. Here the CDR3 DNA reads TGTGCCAGCAGCGCCTCGGGGCGGAGGCGGATGGAGACCCAGTACTTC. Amino acids: CASSASGRRRMETQYF. The rearrangement uses TRBV9 and TRBJ2-5; tentatively, D is TRBD1 or TRBD2 (5 bases each). CDR3 length: 16 amino acids. CDR1 and CDR2 from the germline V gene are SGDLS and YYNGEE. Deletions cut 3 bases from V and 5 bases from J, with 20 bases between.

The chain carries TRBV9 and TRBJ1-2, with 8 nucleotides matching TRBD1. Losses at the gene ends were 3 bases for V and 1 base for J; bases not matched to a gene: 8. The CDR3 loop spans 16 amino acids. CDR1 is SGDLS, CDR2 YYNGEE, per germline. CDR3 in DNA: TGTGCCAGCAGCGACCCCCCCGGACAGGGTAACTATGGCTACACCTTC. It translates to CASSDPPGQGNYGYTF.

V gene TRBV20-1 combines with J gene TRBJ2-7; D uncertain. The CDR3 contains 12 residues. In germline, CDR1 is DFQATT, CDR2 SNEGSKA (reference sequence). Between the trimmed V and J ends, which lost 3 bases and 5 bases, there was a span of 11 bases. CDR3 nucleotide sequence: TGCAGTGCTAGCGTGGTAGCAGACGAGCAGTACTTC. It is translated as CSASVVADEQYF.

The V call is TRBV19, the J call TRBJ1-2; no reliable D call. V lost 4 bases to trimming and J lost 3 bases, with 6 bases between them. CDR1 is LNHDA and CDR2 is SQIVND in the germline V gene (reference sequence). There are 12 residues in the CDR3. As DNA, the CDR3 is TGTGCCAGTAGTACCACAGACTATGGCTACACCTTC. Amino acids: CASSTTDYGYTF. The full variable domain, its missing parts supplied by reference TRBV19 and TRBJ1-2, is DGGITQSPKYLFRKEGQNVTLSCEQNLNHDAMYWYRQDPGQGLRLIYYSQIVNDFQKGDIAEGYSVSREKKESFPLTVTSAQKNPTAFYLCASSTTDYGYTFGSGTRLTVV.